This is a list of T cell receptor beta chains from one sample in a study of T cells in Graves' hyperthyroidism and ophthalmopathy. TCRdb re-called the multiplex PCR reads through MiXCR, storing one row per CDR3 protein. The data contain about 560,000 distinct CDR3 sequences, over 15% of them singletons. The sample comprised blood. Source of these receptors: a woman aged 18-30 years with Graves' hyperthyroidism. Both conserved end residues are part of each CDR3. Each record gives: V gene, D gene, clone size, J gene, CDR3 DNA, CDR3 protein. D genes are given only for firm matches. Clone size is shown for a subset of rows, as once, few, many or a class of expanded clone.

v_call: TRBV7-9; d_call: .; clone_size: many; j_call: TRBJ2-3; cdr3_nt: TGTGCCAGCAGCTTAGCGTTCCAGGGTAGCACAGATACGCAGTATTTT; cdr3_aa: CASSLAFQGSTDTQYF
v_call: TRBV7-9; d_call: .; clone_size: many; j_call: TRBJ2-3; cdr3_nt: TGTGCCAGCAGCCCCCGGGACGGAACTAGCACAGATACGCAGTATTTT; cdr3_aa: CASSPRDGTSTDTQYF
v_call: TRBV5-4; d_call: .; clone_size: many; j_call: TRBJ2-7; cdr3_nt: TGTGCCAGCAGCACGGAGGACTTCCCAACCTACGAGCAGTACTTC; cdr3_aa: CASSTEDFPTYEQYF
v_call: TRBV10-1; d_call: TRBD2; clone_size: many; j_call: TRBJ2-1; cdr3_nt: TGCGCCAGCAGTCGGACTAGCGGGAGTATCGATGAGCAGTTCTTC; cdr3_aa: CASSRTSGSIDEQFF
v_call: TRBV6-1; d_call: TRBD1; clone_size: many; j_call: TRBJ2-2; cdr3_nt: TGTGCCAGCAGACCCAATCCAGGGGGCCTAAACACCGGGGAGCTGTTTTTT; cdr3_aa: CASRPNPGGLNTGELFF
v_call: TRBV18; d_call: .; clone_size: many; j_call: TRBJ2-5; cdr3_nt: TGTGCCAGCTCACCACGGACTATACAAGAGACCCAGTACTTC; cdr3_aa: CASSPRTIQETQYF
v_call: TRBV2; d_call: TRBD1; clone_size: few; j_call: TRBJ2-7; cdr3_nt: TGTGCCAGCAGTCCTCAGGGGGCGGGAATCTCCTACGAGCAGTACTTC; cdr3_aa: CASSPQGAGISYEQYF
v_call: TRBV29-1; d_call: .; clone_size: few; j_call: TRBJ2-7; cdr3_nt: TGCAGCGTTGCGGGACCTACTACTTGGGAGCAGTACTTC; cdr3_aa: CSVAGPTTWEQYF
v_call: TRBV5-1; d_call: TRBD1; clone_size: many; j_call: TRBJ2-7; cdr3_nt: TGCGCCAGCAGCTTTCTGACAGGGAACTACGAGCAGTACTTC; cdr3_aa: CASSFLTGNYEQYF
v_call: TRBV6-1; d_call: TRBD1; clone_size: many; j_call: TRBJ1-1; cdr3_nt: TGTGCCAGCAGTACCCCGGGACAGGGTTACACTGAAGCTTTCTTT; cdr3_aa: CASSTPGQGYTEAFF
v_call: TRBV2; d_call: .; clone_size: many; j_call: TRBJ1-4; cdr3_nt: TGTGCCAGCACGAGGGGGAGACTAACTAATGAAAAACTGTTTTTT; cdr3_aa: CASTRGRLTNEKLFF
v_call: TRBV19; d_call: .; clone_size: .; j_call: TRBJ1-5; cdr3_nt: TGTGCCAGTAGTAACAACTGGGACTTACATTTT; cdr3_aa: CASSNNWDLHF
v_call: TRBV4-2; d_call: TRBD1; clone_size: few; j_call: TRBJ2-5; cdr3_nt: TGTGCCAGCAGCCAGGGCGGGACAGGGGACCAAGAGACCCAGTACTTC; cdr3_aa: CASSQGGTGDQETQYF
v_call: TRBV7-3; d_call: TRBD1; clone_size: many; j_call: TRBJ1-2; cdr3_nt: TGTGCCAGCAGCCTTATTTGGACAGGCCCTAACTATGGCTACACCTTC; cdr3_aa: CASSLIWTGPNYGYTF
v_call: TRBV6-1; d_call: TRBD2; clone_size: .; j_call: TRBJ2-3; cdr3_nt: TGTGCCAGCAGTTCAAAGCTAGCGGGAGGGCCAGATACGCAGTATTTT; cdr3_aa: CASSSKLAGGPDTQYF
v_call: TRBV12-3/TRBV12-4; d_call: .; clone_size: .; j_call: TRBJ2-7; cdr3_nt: TGTGCCAGCAGCTCCGAAACAGGGATGTATAGCGAGCAGTACTTC; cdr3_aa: CASSSETGMYSEQYF
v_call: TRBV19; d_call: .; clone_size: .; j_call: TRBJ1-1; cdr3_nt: TGTGCCAGTAGTATTAAGGTGGGTCACGGTGGCACTGAAGCTTTCTTT; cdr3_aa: CASSIKVGHGGTEAFF
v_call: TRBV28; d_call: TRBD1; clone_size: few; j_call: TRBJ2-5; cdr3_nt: TGTGCCAGCAGTTTACCGTACAGGGGACAAGAGACCCAGTACTTC; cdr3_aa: CASSLPYRGQETQYF
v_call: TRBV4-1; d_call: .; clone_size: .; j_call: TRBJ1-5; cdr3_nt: TGCGCCAGCAGCCAAGAGTACTCAGGGAGTCAGCCCCTGCATTTT; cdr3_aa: CASSQEYSGSQPLHF
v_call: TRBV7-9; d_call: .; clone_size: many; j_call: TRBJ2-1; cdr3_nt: TGTGCCAGCAGCTTAGGAACGAACAATGAGCAGTTCTTC; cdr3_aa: CASSLGTNNEQFF
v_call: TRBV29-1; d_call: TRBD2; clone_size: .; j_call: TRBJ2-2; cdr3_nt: TGCAGCGTCGCAGCGGGGGGGCCCGACACCGGGGAGCTGTTTTTT; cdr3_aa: CSVAAGGPDTGELFF
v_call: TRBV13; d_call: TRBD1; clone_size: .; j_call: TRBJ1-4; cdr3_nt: TGTGCCAGCAGTTTACAGGGGATAGTTGAAAAACTGTTTTTT; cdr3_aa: CASSLQGIVEKLFF
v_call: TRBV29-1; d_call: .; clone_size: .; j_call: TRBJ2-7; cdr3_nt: TGCAGCGTTGAGGGCGGGAAGAACTACGAGCAGTACTTC; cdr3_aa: CSVEGGKNYEQYF
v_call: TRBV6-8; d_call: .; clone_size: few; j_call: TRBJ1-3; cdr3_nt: TGTGCCAGCAGCCTCCCTGGAAACACCATATATTTT; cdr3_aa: CASSLPGNTIYF
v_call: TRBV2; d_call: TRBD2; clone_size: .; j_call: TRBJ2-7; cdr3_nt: TGTGCCAGTTACAGAGCCATCCTAGCGGGGGGCTACGAGCAGCACTTC; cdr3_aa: CASYRAILAGGYEQHF
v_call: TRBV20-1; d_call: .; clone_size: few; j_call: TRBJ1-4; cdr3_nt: TGCAGTGCTAGAGAGGGCAGGGGAGATGAAAAACTGTTTTTT; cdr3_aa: CSAREGRGDEKLFF
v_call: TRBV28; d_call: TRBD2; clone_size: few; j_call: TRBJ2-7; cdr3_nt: TGTGCCAGCAGTCTCCCCACTAGCGGGAACCCCTACGAGCAGTACTTC; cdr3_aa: CASSLPTSGNPYEQYF
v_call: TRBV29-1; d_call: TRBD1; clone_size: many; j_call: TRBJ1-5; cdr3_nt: TGCAGCGTGGGGACAGGAAGACTTAATCAGCCCCAGCATTTT; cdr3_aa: CSVGTGRLNQPQHF
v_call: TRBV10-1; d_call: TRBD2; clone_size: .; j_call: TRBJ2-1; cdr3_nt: TGCGCCAGCAGTGAGGTAGCGGGGGGACGGGGCAATGAGCAGTTCTTC; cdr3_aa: CASSEVAGGRGNEQFF
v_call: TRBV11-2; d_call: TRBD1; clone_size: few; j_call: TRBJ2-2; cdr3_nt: TGTGCCAGCCGCCTGGGGACAGGTTTCACCGGGGAGCTGTTTTTT; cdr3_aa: CASRLGTGFTGELFF
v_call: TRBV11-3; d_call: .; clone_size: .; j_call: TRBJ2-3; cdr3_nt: TGTGCCAGCAGCTCACCCAGGGGCGCTCAGGTATCCACAGATACGCAGTATTTT; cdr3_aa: CASSSPRGAQVSTDTQYF
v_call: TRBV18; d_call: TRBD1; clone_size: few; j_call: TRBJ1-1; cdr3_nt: TGTGCCAGCTCACCTAAATCGGCAGGGGGGGCTGAAGCTTTCTTT; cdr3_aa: CASSPKSAGGAEAFF
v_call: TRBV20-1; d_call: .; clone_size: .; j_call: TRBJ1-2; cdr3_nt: TGCAGTGCTAGAGATCCCGGTGGCGGGGACGGCTACACCTTC; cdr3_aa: CSARDPGGGDGYTF
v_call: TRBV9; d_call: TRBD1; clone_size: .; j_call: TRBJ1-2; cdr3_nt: TGTGCCAGCAGCGTGGGGACAGGGGGAATCGATGGCTACACCTTC; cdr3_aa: CASSVGTGGIDGYTF
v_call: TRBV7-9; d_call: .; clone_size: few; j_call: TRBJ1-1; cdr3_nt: TGTGCCAGCAGCTTAAGGGGCCTAGGACCAAACACTGAAGCTTTCTTT; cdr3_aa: CASSLRGLGPNTEAFF
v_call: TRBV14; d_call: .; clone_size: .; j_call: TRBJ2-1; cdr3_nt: TGTGCCAGCAGCCAAGATCCGGCCTCCTTCTACAATGAGCAGTTCTTC; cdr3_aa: CASSQDPASFYNEQFF
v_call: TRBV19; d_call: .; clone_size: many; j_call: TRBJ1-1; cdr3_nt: TGTGCCAGTAGCGACAGGCCTAACACTGAAGCTTTCTTT; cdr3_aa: CASSDRPNTEAFF
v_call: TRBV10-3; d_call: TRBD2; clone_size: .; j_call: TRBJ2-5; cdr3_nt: TGTGCCATCAGTCCGTCTAGCGGAGGCCAAGAGACCCAGTACTTC; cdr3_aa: CAISPSSGGQETQYF
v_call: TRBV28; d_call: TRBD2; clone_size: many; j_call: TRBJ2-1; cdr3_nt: TGTGCCAGCAGCTATGGCCTAGCGGAATACAATGAGCAGTTCTTC; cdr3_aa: CASSYGLAEYNEQFF
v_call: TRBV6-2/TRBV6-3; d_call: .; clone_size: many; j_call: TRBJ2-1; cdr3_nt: TGTGCCAGCAGTTCGCGCGGGGGCTCAGACAATGAGCAGTTCTTC; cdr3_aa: CASSSRGGSDNEQFF
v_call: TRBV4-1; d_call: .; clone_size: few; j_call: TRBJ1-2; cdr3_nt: TGCGCCAGCAGCCAAGTCCCCCCACGTGGCTACACCTTC; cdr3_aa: CASSQVPPRGYTF
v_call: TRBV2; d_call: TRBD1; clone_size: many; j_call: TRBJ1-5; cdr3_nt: TGTGCCAGCTCGACAGGGTATAGCAATCAGCCCCAGCATTTT; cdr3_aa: CASSTGYSNQPQHF
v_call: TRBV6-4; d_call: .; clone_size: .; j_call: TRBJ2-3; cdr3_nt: TGTGCCAGCAGTGCGGTCTTAGGGGATACGCAGTATTTT; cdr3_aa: CASSAVLGDTQYF
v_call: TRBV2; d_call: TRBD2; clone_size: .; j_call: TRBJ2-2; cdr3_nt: TGTGCCAGCAGTCGGACTAGCGGGGGGACTAACACCGGGGAGCTGTTTTTT; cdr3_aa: CASSRTSGGTNTGELFF
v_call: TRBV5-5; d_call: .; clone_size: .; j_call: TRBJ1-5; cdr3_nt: TGTGCCAGCAGCTTGAAAGGGGTGGGTCAGCCCCAGCATTTT; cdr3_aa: CASSLKGVGQPQHF
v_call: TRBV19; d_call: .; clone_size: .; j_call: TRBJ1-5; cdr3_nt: TGTGCCAGTAGTATAATCCCAGGGGCAGCTAGCAATCAGCCCCAGCATTTT; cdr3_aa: CASSIIPGAASNQPQHF
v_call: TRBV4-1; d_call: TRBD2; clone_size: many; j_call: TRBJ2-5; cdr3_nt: TGCGCCAGCAGCCAATCGTGGCTAGCGGGAGTGGAGACCCAGTACTTC; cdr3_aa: CASSQSWLAGVETQYF
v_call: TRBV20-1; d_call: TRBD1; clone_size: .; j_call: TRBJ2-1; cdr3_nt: TGCAGTGCCCCACAGGGGGCGAACAATGAGCAGTTCTTC; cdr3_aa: CSAPQGANNEQFF
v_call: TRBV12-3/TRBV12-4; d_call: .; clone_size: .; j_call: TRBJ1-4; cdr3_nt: TGTGCCAGCAGTTCCATGACAACTAATGAAAAACTGTTTTTT; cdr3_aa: CASSSMTTNEKLFF
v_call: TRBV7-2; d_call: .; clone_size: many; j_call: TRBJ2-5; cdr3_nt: TGTGCCAGCAGCTTAGGGGGGCCCCAAGAGACCCAGTACTTC; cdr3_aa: CASSLGGPQETQYF
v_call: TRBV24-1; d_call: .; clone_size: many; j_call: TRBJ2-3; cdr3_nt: TGTGCCACCAGTGATTTGTACTCGGAGTCTAGCACAGATACGCAGTATTTT; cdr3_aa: CATSDLYSESSTDTQYF
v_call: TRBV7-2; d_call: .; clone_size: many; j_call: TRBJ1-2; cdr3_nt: TGTGCCAGCAGCCACCGGGGTGCTAACTATGGCTACACCTTC; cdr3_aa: CASSHRGANYGYTF
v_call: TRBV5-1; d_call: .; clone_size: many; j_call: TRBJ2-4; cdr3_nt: TGCGCCAGCAGCTTGGAAGGAGCCAAAAACATTCAGTACTTC; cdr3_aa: CASSLEGAKNIQYF
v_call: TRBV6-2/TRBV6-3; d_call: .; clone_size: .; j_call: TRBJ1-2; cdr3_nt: TGTGCCACTCGGGACCGCTCACACGGAGGCTACACCTTC; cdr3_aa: CATRDRSHGGYTF